Shown below are 21 T cell receptor beta chains from a single sample sequenced in a study of shared clonotypes between healthy human individuals (dated by TCRdb to 2019 to 2021). Libraries were made using the immunoSEQ multiplex PCR assay. TCRdb's version of the immuneACCESS table is confined to in-frame rearrangements and falls short of the full clone set. An unresolved V gene accounts for under half of the shortfall where checked; the remainder is of unknown origin. Recorded for this sample are around 2,000,000 clones; about 95% of them occurred a single time. 0.13% of the sample is in the top ten clones. Sequenced material: naive CD4+ T cells sorted from blood. This specimen's cell subset or site label, interpreted: CD45RA+ positively selected. The receptors were sampled from a young man in good health.

This clone was observed a single time. This chain joins TRBV7-2 and TRBJ1-1; TRBD1 might be the D (5 bases). CDR3 length: 13 amino acids. Deletions cut 4 bases from V and 3 bases from J, with 9 bases between. Germline V gene data show CDR1 as SGHTA and CDR2 as FQGNSA. The CDR3 region is CASSSQGYTEAFF. CDR3 bases: TGTGCCAGCAGCTCCCAGGGTTACACTGAAGCTTTCTTT.

This clone was seen many times. J is TRBJ2-7 and V is TRBV2; D not resolved. In germline, CDR1 is SNHLY, CDR2 FYNNEI. Between the trimmed V and J ends, which lost 4 bases and 2 bases, there was a span of 9 bases. The CDR3 totals 13 residues. The CDR3 bases are TGTGCCAGCAGTGTACAAGGGACCTACGAGCAGTACTTC. Its protein product is CASSVQGTYEQYF.

The chain carries TRBV5-1 and TRBJ2-5; 10 bases are shared with TRBD2. CDR1 is SGHRS, CDR2 YFSETQ, per germline. The CDR3 is made up of 15 amino acids. The ends lost 8 bases at V and 1 base at J; junction bases unmatched: 8. In DNA form, the CDR3 reads TGCGCCAGTCTGCCTAGCGGGGGTCCCCAAGAGACCCAGTACTTC. Translating it yields CASLPSGGPQETQYF. Using reference TRBV5-1 and TRBJ2-5 for the parts outside the CDR3, the full variable domain is KAGVTQTPRYLIKTRGQQVTLSCSPISGHRSVSWYQQTPGQGLQFLFEYFSETQRNKGNFPGRFSGRQFSNSRSEMNVSTLELGDSALYLCASLPSGGPQETQYFGPGTRLLVL.

The chain uses TRBV9 and TRBJ2-7; unclear D gene. There are 12 residues in the CDR3. Looked up from germline, CDR1 is SGDLS and CDR2 is YYNGEE. V shed 1 base and J shed 2 bases, with 4 bases lying between them. CDR3 loop: CASSVTAYEQYF. The CDR3 bases are TGTGCCAGCAGCGTAACTGCCTACGAGCAGTACTTC.

The chain employs TRBV11-2 and TRBJ1-2; 7 bases are shared with TRBD1. This CDR3 spans 13 amino acids. Germline CDR1 reads SGHAT; CDR2 reads FQNNGV. V was clipped by 5 bases and J by 4 bases; unmatched bases: 4. CDR3 in DNA: TGTGCCAGCAGCCAGACAGGGCTCTATGGCTACACCTTC. It specifies CASSQTGLYGYTF.

Notes on this clone: At one end, the junction sequence differs from germline, possibly due to a read error. Other nucleotide sequences in the sample specify the same CDR3. The rearrangement joins TRBV7-7 to TRBJ2-5; 8 bases line up with TRBD1. The V gene's germline CDR1 is SSHAT and CDR2 FNYEAQ (reference sequence). CDR3 size: 14 residues. CDR3 sequence (DNA): TGTGCTAGCAGCTTGGGGACAGGTCAAGAGACCCAGTACTTC. Its protein is CASSLGTGQETQYF.

The chain combines TRBV6-5 with TRBJ2-5, with D possibly matching TRBD1 (6 bases). Germline-derived CDR1 and CDR2 are MNHEY and SVGAGI. CDR3 length equals 12 residues. V was trimmed by 8 bases and J by 0 bases, leaving 7 bases between them. The CDR3 is CASHRDQETQYF. The CDR3 bases are TGTGCCAGCCACAGGGACCAAGAGACCCAGTACTTC.

The chain combines TRBV6-5 with TRBJ2-7; D is undetermined. V lost 5 bases, J lost 5 bases, and 7 bases lay in between. The CDR3 has 11 residues. Germline V CDR1 and CDR2: MNHEY, SVGAGI. DNA for the CDR3: TGTGCCAGCAGTAGAAACCACGAGCAGTACTTC. This encodes CASSRNHEQYF.

Concerning this clone: Other DNA sequences in this specimen translate into the identical CDR3. This sequence joins TRBV6-4 and TRBJ2-6; no firm D call. V was pared by 5 bases and J by 0 bases, with 5 bases between. The CDR3 contains 14 residues. Germline assignment: CDR1 MRHNA and CDR2 SNTAGT. As DNA, the CDR3 is TGTGCCAGCAGTCCAGACTCTGGGGCCAACGTCCTGACTTTC. As protein: CASSPDSGANVLTF.

V usage is TRBV7-9 and J usage is TRBJ2-5, with 9 positions matching TRBD1. Trimming cost V 5 bases and J 4 bases; bases outside gene matches: 5. CDR3 size: 14 residues. The germline gives CDR1 SEHNR, CDR2 FQNEAQ (reference sequence). DNA of the CDR3: TGTGCCAGCAGCCCTTGGACAGGGGTAGAGACCCAGTACTTC. It is translated as CASSPWTGVETQYF.

In this sample, this clone turned up once. The chain recombines TRBV7-6 with TRBJ2-6; D might be TRBD2 (5 bases). Trimming took 11 bases from V and 4 from J, leaving 15 bases between them. CDR1 and CDR2 (germline): SGHVS, FNYEAQ. The CDR3 contains 14 residues. CDR3 loop: CASDSRGGANVLTF. In DNA form, the CDR3 reads TGTGCCTCGGACTCACGTGGGGGGGCCAACGTCCTGACTTTC.

The chain is built from TRBV13 and TRBJ2-4, with D hard to call. The CDR3 runs 13 residues. Germline loops: CDR1 PRHDT, CDR2 FYEKMQ (reference sequence). The germline V and J ends were trimmed by 5 bases and 10 bases, with 15 bases remaining between them. The CDR3 bases are TGTGCCAGCAGCATTCCGGGCCAGAGGATTCAGTACTTC. This translates into CASSIPGQRIQYF.

The genes are TRBV30 and TRBJ1-5, with D possibly TRBD1 on 5 matching bases. V was pared by 5 bases and J by 3 bases, with 8 bases between. CDR1 and CDR2 from the germline V gene are GTSNPN and SVGIG (reference sequence). This CDR3 has 12 residues. CDR3 DNA: TGTGCCTGGGGACATTTCAATCAGCCCCAGCATTTT. Its translation is CAWGHFNQPQHF.

This chain uses TRBV18 with TRBJ1-1; no definite D call. The CDR3 is made up of 15 amino acids. V gave up 2 bases and J gave up 0 bases, with 10 bases separating them. Per germline, CDR1 KGHSH and CDR2 LQKENI. In DNA form, the CDR3 reads TGTGCCAGCTCACCATTGGAGACAATGAACACTGAAGCTTTCTTT. Translation gives CASSPLETMNTEAFF.

The chain joins TRBV28 to TRBJ1-2; D call uncertain. CDR1 and CDR2 from the germline V gene are MDHEN and SYDVKM. V was clipped by 8 bases and J by 8 bases, with 15 bases between them. This CDR3 has 12 amino acids. The CDR3 spells CASGPVGSGYTF. The CDR3 region has the DNA TGTGCCAGCGGGCCGGTGGGGTCCGGCTACACCTTC.

The rearrangement links TRBV30 to TRBJ2-7, with 8 nucleotides matching TRBD2. Germline CDR1 reads GTSNPN; CDR2 reads SVGIG (reference sequence). V was clipped by 4 bases and J by 1 base; unmatched bases: 6. The CDR3 loop spans 14 amino acids. CDR3 loop: CAWTQAGASYEQYF. CDR3 coding DNA: TGTGCCTGGACCCAAGCGGGAGCGTCCTACGAGCAGTACTTC. Looking up the rest from reference TRBV30 and TRBJ2-7 gives the full variable domain: SQTIHQWPATLVQPVGSPLSLECTVEGTSNPNLYWYRQAAGRGLQLLFYSVGIGQISSEVPQNLSASRPQDRQFILSSKKLLLSDSGFYLCAWTQAGASYEQYFGPGTRLTVT.

The chain uses TRBV18 and TRBJ2-3, with a possible D match to TRBD1 (5 bases). Germline CDR1 KGHSH, CDR2 LQKENI. The CDR3 has 15 amino acids. Trimming took off 3 bases at V and 5 bases at J, with 15 bases between the two ends. DNA of the CDR3: TGTGCCAGCTCACCGGCGACAGCGCTGGGAGATACGCAGTATTTT. Its protein is CASSPATALGDTQYF.

The chain is built from TRBV5-8 and TRBJ1-3; D is uncertain. Germline-derived CDR1 and CDR2 are SGHTS and YDEGEE. Trimming took 0 bases from V and 0 from J, leaving 4 bases between them. The CDR3 sequence is 14 residues long. The CDR3 DNA reads TGTGCCAGCAGCTTGGGGGACTCTGGAAACACCATATATTTT. Amino acids: CASSLGDSGNTIYF.

As concerns this clone: A junction boundary mismatches the germline segment, possibly from a read error. In nucleotides, the CDR3 is TGTGCTAGCAGCTTGGGGACATCCTACAATGAGCAGTTCTTC. This encodes CASSLGTSYNEQFF. The V call is TRBV7-7, the J call TRBJ2-1; D may be TRBD1 (6 bases). Germline CDR1 reads SSHAT; CDR2 reads FNYEAQ (reference sequence). This CDR3 spans 14 amino acids.

The chain carries TRBV5-1 and TRBJ2-3; no clear D. Germline V gene lookup returns CDR1 SGHRS and CDR2 YFSETQ. The CDR3 consists of 13 residues. V was trimmed by 3 bases and J by 6 bases, leaving 11 bases between them. The CDR3 DNA follows: TGCGCCAGCAGCTCTATCAGCGCGGATACGCAGTATTTT. Its protein is CASSSISADTQYF.

The V and J genes are TRBV6-1 and TRBJ1-5; D remains ambiguous. V was pared by 8 bases and J by 3 bases, with 14 bases between. CDR1 MNHNS and CDR2 SASEGT come from the germline V gene. This CDR3 region has 14 residues. The CDR3 region is CASSAEGNNQPQHF. In DNA, the CDR3 is TGTGCCAGCTCGGCGGAGGGAAACAATCAGCCCCAGCATTTT.